This T cell receptor beta chain was identified during a study of human versus mouse CDR3 diversity and MHC coevolution. General study points: iCHAO1 estimated the human TCR beta repertoire at 1.5 million to 2 million clonotypes.

About this clone itself: Its antigen remains unknown.

There are 14 residues in the CDR3. Germline loops: CDR1 SGHNT, CDR2 YYREEE (reference sequence). Deletions cut 5 bases from V and 4 bases from J, with 12 bases between. Clones were sequenced by immunoSEQ multiplex PCR, and TCRdb holds only the in-frame ones, with some missing. The sample has about 80,000 clones, around 93% seen once. Sequenced material: naive CD4+ T cells from blood. Subset noted: CD45RO-negative CD62L-positive naive CD4 T cells. The TCR sequence derives from a person aged 25 to 75 in good health. J is TRBJ1-4 and V is TRBV5-4; D perhaps matches TRBD1 (5 bases). The CDR3 is CASSFGGVNEKLFF. The DNA of the CDR3 is TGTGCCAGCAGTTTCGGGGGGGTTAATGAAAAACTGTTTTTT.